This T cell receptor beta chain originates from a study of cytomegalovirus exposure and HLA in healthy donors. CDR3 length: 17 residues. CDR1 is MGHRA, CDR2 YSYEKL, per germline. Trimming pared 0 bases from V and 6 bases from J, leaving 18 bases between. Study-level points and caveats: Exclusion applied to some V segments, including TRBV6-2 and TRBV6-3, as they were indistinguishable.

With regard to this clone: Its target is not known.

The PCR had 60 Vbeta and 13 Jbeta primers. TCRdb keeps only in-frame clones here, not all; method: immunoSEQ multiplex PCR. This repertoire comprises around 70,000 clones; its ten largest clones make up 3% to 4%. This TCR came from a female donor in good health and CMV-seropositive. Sequenced material: PBMCs. This sequence joins TRBV4-1 and TRBJ2-1, with a tentative D call TRBD1 (5 bases). The chain's CDR3 is CASSQDQGAAGRNEQFF. DNA of the CDR3: TGCGCCAGCAGCCAAGATCAGGGTGCAGCAGGACGCAATGAGCAGTTCTTC.